This passage covers 24 T cell receptor beta chains from one sample sequenced in a study of cytomegalovirus exposure and HLA in healthy donors. This PCR relied on a set of 60 Vbeta primers and 13 Jbeta primers. Only in-frame clones appear in the TCRdb table, and some are missing; sequencing was by immunoSEQ multiplex PCR. This sample has 250,000 or so clones; around 90% occur once, and the top ten carry roughly 1.5%. Sequences were obtained from PBMCs. Receptor source: a girl aged 2-10 years in good health and CMV-seronegative.

CDR3 sequence (DNA): TGTGCCTCTGGAACAGTCGGCAATGAGCAGTTCTTC. This codes for CASGTVGNEQFF. The chain employs TRBV6-5 and TRBJ2-1; D remains unclear. CDR1 is MNHEY, CDR2 SVGAGI, per germline. The CDR3 length is 12 residues. Trimming removed 11 bases from V and 6 bases from J, with 14 bases in between.

V is TRBV11-2 and J is TRBJ1-2, with D hard to call. V was shortened by 5 bases and J by 4 bases, with 14 bases between the two germline ends. CDR1 is SGHAT, CDR2 FQNNGV, per germline. The CDR3 is 14 amino acids. The CDR3 coding sequence is TGTGCCAGCAGCCCACGGGTCGCCCGCTATGGCTACACCTTC. The encoded protein is CASSPRVARYGYTF. The full variable domain, its missing parts supplied by reference TRBV11-2 and TRBJ1-2, is EAGVAQSPRYKIIEKRQSVAFWCNPISGHATLYWYQQILGQGPKLLIQFQNNGVVDDSQLPKDRFSAERLKGVDSTLKIQPAKLEDSAVYLCASSPRVARYGYTFGSGTRLTVV.

The count of this clone is one. V gene TRBV4-2 combines with J gene TRBJ2-3; 14 bases match TRBD2. CDR1 is LGHNA and CDR2 is YNFKEQ in the germline V gene. V gave up 1 base and J gave up 3 bases; unmatched junction bases: 9. CDR3 size: 19 residues. The CDR3 sequence is CASSQVPTSGRAITDTQYF. DNA of the CDR3: TGTGCCAGCAGCCAAGTCCCGACTAGCGGGAGGGCCATTACAGATACGCAGTATTTT.

V usage is TRBV14 and J usage is TRBJ1-4; D remains ambiguous. V lost 3 bases to trimming and J lost 6 bases, with 14 bases between them. This CDR3 comprises 15 residues. Germline CDR1 and CDR2: SGHDN and FVKESK. The CDR3, as DNA: TGTGCCAGCAGCCACTTAACCCTACGAGATGAAAAACTGTTTTTT. Protein: CASSHLTLRDEKLFF.

The chain carries TRBV29-1 and TRBJ2-3; tentatively, D is TRBD2 (5 bases). Trimming shortened V by 4 bases and J by 4 bases, and 18 bases separated the two germline ends. This CDR3 spans 15 amino acids. Germline CDR1 and CDR2: SQVTM and ANQGSEA. The CDR3 DNA reads TGCAGCGTTGCCCCGGCCACGGGATGGTCAGATACGCAGTATTTT. Translated, it gives CSVAPATGWSDTQYF.

J is TRBJ2-3 and V is TRBV9; TRBD2 matches 8 bases. In germline, CDR1 is SGDLS, CDR2 YYNGEE. V lost 4 bases, J lost 5 bases, and 12 bases stayed unmatched. CDR3 length: 16 residues. The CDR3, as DNA: TGTGCCAGCAGCCCATTTAGCGGGGCTGGGGAAGATACGCAGTATTTT. This translates into CASSPFSGAGEDTQYF. Filled out from reference TRBV9 and TRBJ2-3, the complete variable domain reads DSGVTQTPKHLITATGQRVTLRCSPRSGDLSVYWYQQSLDQGLQFLIQYYNGEERAKGNILERFSAQQFPDLHSELNLSSLELGDSALYFCASSPFSGAGEDTQYFGPGTRLTVL.

The chain employs TRBV4-2 and TRBJ1-5, with D hard to call. Germline assignment: CDR1 LGHNA and CDR2 YNFKEQ. The CDR3 totals 13 residues. V was cut by 0 bases and J by 7 bases, with 7 bases left in between. CDR3 nucleotides: TGTGCCAGCAGCCAAGACGGAGTGCAGCCCCAGCATTTT. This codes for CASSQDGVQPQHF.

The CDR3 region has the DNA TGTGCCAGCAGCTCTGGGACAGGGTACACAGATACGCAGTATTTT. Its protein is CASSSGTGYTDTQYF. This rearrangement joins TRBV5-4 to TRBJ2-3; 9 bases are a match to TRBD1. The V gene's germline CDR1 is SGHNT and CDR2 YYREEE (reference sequence). The V gene end was trimmed by 3 bases and the J gene end by 2 bases; junction bases not matched to a gene: 4. The CDR3 covers 15 residues.

The CDR3 reads CASSPWEAPGNTEAFF. Written as DNA, the CDR3 is TGCGCCAGCAGCCCCTGGGAGGCACCCGGGAACACTGAAGCTTTCTTT. The rearrangement links TRBV4-1 to TRBJ1-1; unclear D gene. CDR1 is MGHRA, CDR2 YSYEKL, per germline. The CDR3 is made up of 16 amino acids. V shed 4 bases and J shed 1 base, with 16 bases lying between them.

J is TRBJ2-5 and V is TRBV6-5; 8 positions agree with TRBD2. The J call could be wrong; TRBJ2-7 is a better fit for the DNA end. Germline CDR1 MNHEY, CDR2 SVGAGI. The CDR3 consists of 15 residues. In nucleotides, the CDR3 is TGTGCCAGCAGACATATTAGCGGGGAATCCTACGAGCAGTACTTC. Translated: CASRHISGESYEQYF.

The chain combines TRBV6-5 with TRBJ2-6; tentatively, D is TRBD2 (5 bases). V was clipped by 6 bases and J by 2 bases, with 5 bases between them. CDR1 and CDR2 (germline): MNHEY, SVGAGI. The CDR3 runs 13 residues. CDR3 protein: CASRRAGANVLTF. The CDR3 DNA reads TGTGCCAGCAGGAGGGCTGGGGCCAACGTCCTGACTTTC.

The J gene is TRBJ1-2, the V gene TRBV6-5; 8 nucleotides agree with TRBD1. CDR1 is MNHEY, CDR2 SVGAGI, per germline. The CDR3 is made up of 14 amino acids. V lost 4 bases to trimming and J lost 5 bases; unmatched junction nucleotides: 6. CDR3 in DNA: TGTGCCAGCAGTTCGACAGGGGAAGGATATGGCTACACCTTC. Translating it yields CASSSTGEGYGYTF.

In DNA form, the CDR3 reads TGCGCCAGCAGCCAACGGCGGCAGAACACTGAAGCTTTCTTT. Its protein product is CASSQRRQNTEAFF. The chain uses TRBV4-1 and TRBJ1-1; no definite D call. The V and J ends lost 2 bases and 1 base respectively, with 8 bases between them. The CDR3 has 14 amino acids. The V gene's germline CDR1 is MGHRA and CDR2 YSYEKL.

The chain combines TRBV28 with TRBJ1-6; tentatively, D is TRBD1 (5 bases). Trimming took off 2 bases at V and 5 bases at J, with 10 bases between the two ends. CDR1 is MDHEN, CDR2 SYDVKM, per germline. The CDR3 has 15 amino acids. CDR3 amino acids: CASSLGRRDNSPLHF. The CDR3 DNA reads as TGTGCCAGCAGTTTAGGTCGCAGGGATAATTCACCCCTCCACTTT. The whole variable domain, remainder taken from reference TRBV28 and TRBJ1-6, is DVKVTQSSRYLVKRTGEKVFLECVQDMDHENMFWYRQDPGLGLRLIYFSYDVKMKEKGDIPEGYSVSREKKERFSLILESASTNQTSMYLCASSLGRRDNSPLHFGNGTRLTVT.

This clone was counted between two and nine times. This chain links TRBV28 with TRBJ1-5, with D possibly being TRBD1 (6 bases). The CDR3 contains 14 residues. Trimming shortened V by 10 bases and J by 0 bases, and 13 bases separated the two germline ends. Germline assignment: CDR1 MDHEN and CDR2 SYDVKM. CDR3 in DNA: TGTGCCACCTTGGACAGTCCTAGCAATCAGCCCCAGCATTTT. Its protein product is CATLDSPSNQPQHF.

The chain joins TRBV7-6 to TRBJ2-1, with 7 bases lining up with TRBD1. The CDR3 consists of 16 residues. With V trimmed by 6 bases and J by 8 bases, 16 bases remained unmatched. CDR1 and CDR2 (germline): SGHVS, FNYEAQ. CDR3 sequence (DNA): TGTGCCAGCAGTCCACGCCGGACAGGCAATTTCCATGAGCAGTTCTTC. Amino acid sequence: CASSPRRTGNFHEQFF.

This chain joins TRBV19 and TRBJ2-6; D might be TRBD2 (6 bases). Germline CDR1 reads LNHDA; CDR2 reads SQIVND (reference sequence). Trimming left V 1 base short and J 9 bases short, with 13 bases between. The CDR3 is 15 residues long. The CDR3 DNA follows: TGTGCCAGTAGTATAGGGGCAGGGAGGCTCAACGTCCTGACTTTC. This encodes CASSIGAGRLNVLTF.

The rearrangement links TRBV5-8 to TRBJ2-7; D is undetermined. Germline loops: CDR1 SGHTS, CDR2 YDEGEE. The V gene lost 3 bases and the J gene lost 6 bases, with 10 bases spanning the gap. The CDR3 extends over 12 amino acids. The CDR3 DNA reads as TGTGCCAGCAGCTGGTCTCCGGGCGAGCAGTACTTC. Its protein is CASSWSPGEQYF. The full variable domain, in which reference TRBV5-8 and TRBJ2-7 provide the parts outside the CDR3, is EAGVTQSPTHLIKTRGQQATLRCSPISGHTSVYWYQQALGLGLQFLLWYDEGEERNRGNFPPRFSGRQFPNYSSELNVNALELEDSALYLCASSWSPGEQYFGPGTRLTVT.

The J gene is TRBJ1-1, the V gene TRBV4-1, with 10 bases aligning to TRBD1. CDR3 size: 17 residues. In germline, CDR1 is MGHRA, CDR2 YSYEKL. V shed 1 base, J shed 5 bases, and the junction held 10 bases outside the gene matches. For the CDR3, the DNA is TGCGCCAGCAGCCAAGTTTGGGTTCCGGGACAGGGGACTGAAGCTTTCTTT. Translating it yields CASSQVWVPGQGTEAFF.

This rearrangement joins TRBV6-1 to TRBJ1-1; D is possibly TRBD1 (5 bases). The CDR3 runs to 13 residues. V was cut by 6 bases and J by 1 base, with 9 bases left in between. Germline lookup yields CDR1 MNHNS and CDR2 SASEGT. The CDR3 nucleotides read TGTGCCAGCAGATACGGACAGAACACTGAAGCTTTCTTT. It encodes CASRYGQNTEAFF.

V gene TRBV7-8 combines with J gene TRBJ1-2; D gene unclear. V was pared by 2 bases and J by 6 bases, with 16 bases between. This CDR3 contains 15 residues. In germline, CDR1 is SGHVS, CDR2 FQNEAQ. CDR3 region: CASSLKQRGFDGYTF. The CDR3 nucleotides read TGTGCCAGCAGCTTAAAGCAGAGAGGTTTTGATGGCTACACCTTC.

V usage is TRBV5-4 and J usage is TRBJ2-1, with 13 bases aligning to TRBD2. Germline trimming cut 0 bases from V and 8 bases from J; bases unmatched to any gene: 8. The CDR3 has 17 amino acids. Germline CDR1 and CDR2: SGHNT and YYREEE (reference sequence). The CDR3 loop reads CASSLGGLAGMGYEQFF. Written as DNA, the CDR3 is TGTGCCAGCAGCTTGGGGGGACTAGCGGGGATGGGGTATGAGCAGTTCTTC.

V gene TRBV6-9 combines with J gene TRBJ2-4; 13 bases match TRBD2. V shed 4 bases and J 8 bases; nucleotides not matched to a gene: 2. Looked up from germline, CDR1 is MNHGY and CDR2 is SVAAGI. The CDR3 runs to 14 residues. CDR3 coding DNA: TGTGCCAGCAGTTCCGGGACTAGCGGGGACATTCAGTACTTC. Translation: CASSSGTSGDIQYF.

The chain has TRBV5-5 and TRBJ1-4; D ambiguous. The CDR3 has 14 residues. V was trimmed by 3 bases and J by 7 bases, leaving 13 bases between them. Per germline, CDR1 SGHKS and CDR2 YYEKEE (reference sequence). The CDR3 here is CASSSGVKIEKLFF. Written as DNA, the CDR3 is TGTGCCAGCAGCTCTGGAGTCAAAATTGAAAAACTGTTTTTT.